The 4 T cell receptor beta chains below come from one sample, sequenced in a study of shared clonotypes between healthy human individuals. Naive CD8 cells comprised CD45RO-negative, CCR7-positively selected cells, excluding terminally differentiated effector memory CD45RA+ cells. The table came from immunoSEQ multiplex PCR; TCRdb's copy has only in-frame clones and leaves some out. The sample records about 2.1 million clones, around 95% being singletons. The source material was naive CD8+ T cells from PBMCs. These receptors all stem from a man between 18 and 35 years old in good health. Some clones in this sample may be carry-over from other donors' samples.

V is TRBV6-5 and J is TRBJ2-1; 10 nucleotides line up with TRBD2. There are 14 residues in the CDR3. Germline-derived CDR1 and CDR2 are MNHEY and SVGAGI. After removal of 0 bases from V and 15 bases from J, the junction contained 8 bases not matched to a gene. CDR3 amino acids: CASSYSRLAGFWFF. DNA for the CDR3: TGTGCCAGCAGTTACTCTCGACTAGCGGGTTTCTGGTTCTTC.

V and J are TRBV7-9 and TRBJ1-1; D is uncertain. The V gene's germline CDR1 is SEHNR and CDR2 FQNEAQ (reference sequence). The CDR3 is 13 residues long. The V gene lost 1 base and the J gene lost 4 bases, with 7 bases spanning the gap. The CDR3 coding sequence is TGTGCCAGCAGCTTAGGCGGGATCACTGAAGCTTTCTTT. This sequence encodes CASSLGGITEAFF.

The rearrangement links TRBV30 to TRBJ2-1; the D is unclear. This CDR3 spans 12 amino acids. From germline, CDR1 is GTSNPN and CDR2 SVGIG (reference sequence). Trimming took off 3 bases at V and 9 bases at J, with 12 bases between the two ends. CDR3 loop: CAWSAKRVEQFF. In DNA, the CDR3 is TGTGCCTGGAGCGCAAAAAGGGTTGAGCAGTTCTTC.

This clone was detected only a few times. This chain joins TRBV6-5 and TRBJ2-1; TRBD2 matches at 7 bases. Per the germline V gene, CDR1 is MNHEY and CDR2 is SVGAGI. The CDR3 sequence is 14 residues long. CDR3 loop: CATDGGRVGNEQFF. CDR3 in DNA: TGTGCTACAGACGGTGGGAGGGTCGGCAATGAGCAGTTCTTC.